The following is a TCR beta chain sequence with its context. From germline, CDR1 is SGHTA and CDR2 FQGTGA. The CDR3 length is 15 residues. After removal of 5 bases from V and 5 bases from J, the junction contained 9 bases not matched to a gene. As processed by the authors: By means of reference gene primer amplification, nucleated cell counts were estimated. Some clones are missing from TCRdb's copy, which holds only in-frame ones; the method was immunoSEQ multiplex PCR. Clone size and V and J calls were adopted from that table, with D and trimming inferred from the DNA. The profile covers about 170,000 clones, with over 80% appearing a single time and about 4.5% taken by the ten largest. The sample comes from a study of blood T cell repertoires in COVID-19. On the study more broadly: COVID-19 samples from acute and convalescent phases originated in the United States, Italy and Spain. The cDNA or gDNA used as material had been derived from T cells, B-cell-depleted T cells, or PBMCs.

The sample consisted of peripheral blood. This clonotype was obtained from a woman aged 50 to 60 with acute or convalescent COVID-19. The chain joins TRBV7-3 to TRBJ2-3; 8 nucleotides match TRBD2. CDR3 in amino acids: CASSHGLAAEDTQYF. In DNA, the CDR3 is TGTGCCAGCAGCCACGGACTAGCTGCGGAAGATACGCAGTATTTT.